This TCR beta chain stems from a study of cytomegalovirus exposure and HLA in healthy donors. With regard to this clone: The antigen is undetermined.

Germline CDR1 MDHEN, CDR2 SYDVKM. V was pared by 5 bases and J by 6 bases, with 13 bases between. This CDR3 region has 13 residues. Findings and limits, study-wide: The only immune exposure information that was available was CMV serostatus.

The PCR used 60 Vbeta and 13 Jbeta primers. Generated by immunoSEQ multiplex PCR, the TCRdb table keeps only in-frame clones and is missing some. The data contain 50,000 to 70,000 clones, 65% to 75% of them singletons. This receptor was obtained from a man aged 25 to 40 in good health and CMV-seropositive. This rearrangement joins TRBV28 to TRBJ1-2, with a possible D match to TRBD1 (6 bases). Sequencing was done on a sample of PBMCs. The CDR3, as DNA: TGTGCCAGCAGTGAACAGGGCTGGGATGGCTACACCTTC. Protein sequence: CASSEQGWDGYTF.